This TCR beta chain was recovered during a study of T cells in Graves' hyperthyroidism and ophthalmopathy. Study outcomes and limitations: Most thyroid clonotypes expanded above 0.001 appeared in blood too.

Turning to this clonotype: The antigen is undetermined.

Amplified regions were TCR beta CDR3 sequences from RNA transcripts. With the HTBI primer set, the TCR CDR3 went through a first round of RT-PCR. MiXCR, run by TCRdb on the multiplex PCR reads, gives a single entry per CDR3 protein. Of 90,000 to 120,000 distinct CDR3 sequences in the sample, roughly 15% were seen once. Hyperthyroidism patients were newly diagnosed, had disease duration under 2 months, and were aged 18 to 65 years. Germline V gene sequence: CDR1 MNHNS, CDR2 SASEGT. The CDR3 has 17 residues. The J segment lost 5 bases and the V segment lost 6 bases, leaving 18 bases of the junction unmatched.

Sequenced sample: blood. This receptor was obtained from a woman aged 50 to 60 with Graves' hyperthyroidism. The chain recombines TRBV6-1 with TRBJ2-5, with 7 nucleotides matching TRBD1. The CDR3, as DNA: TGTGCCAGCAGGGGACAGACGAGAGTTGGGGGTCCGGAGACCCAGTACTTC. Its translation: CASRGQTRVGGPETQYF.